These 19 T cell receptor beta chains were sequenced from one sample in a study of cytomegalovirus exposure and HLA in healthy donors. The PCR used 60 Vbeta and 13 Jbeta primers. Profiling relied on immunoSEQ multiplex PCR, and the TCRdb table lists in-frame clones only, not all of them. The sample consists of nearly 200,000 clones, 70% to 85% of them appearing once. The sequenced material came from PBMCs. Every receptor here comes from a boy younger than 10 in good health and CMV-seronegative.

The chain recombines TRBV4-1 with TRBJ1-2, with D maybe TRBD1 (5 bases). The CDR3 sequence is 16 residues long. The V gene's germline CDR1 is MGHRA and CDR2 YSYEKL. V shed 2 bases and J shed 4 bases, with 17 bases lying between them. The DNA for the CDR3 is TGCGCCAGCAGCCAACTCCCCTCCCCGGGACTCTATGGCTACACCTTC. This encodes CASSQLPSPGLYGYTF.

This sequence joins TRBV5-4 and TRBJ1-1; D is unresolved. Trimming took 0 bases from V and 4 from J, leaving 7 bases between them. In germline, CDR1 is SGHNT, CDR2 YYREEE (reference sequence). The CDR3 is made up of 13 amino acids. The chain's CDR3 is CASSLVRSTEAFF. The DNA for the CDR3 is TGTGCCAGCAGCTTGGTGAGGAGCACTGAAGCTTTCTTT.

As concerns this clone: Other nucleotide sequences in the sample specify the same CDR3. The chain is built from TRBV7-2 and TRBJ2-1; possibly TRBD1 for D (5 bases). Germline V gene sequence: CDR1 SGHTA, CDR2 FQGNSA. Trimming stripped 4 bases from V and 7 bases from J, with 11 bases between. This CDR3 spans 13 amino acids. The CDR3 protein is CASSSRGGNEQFF. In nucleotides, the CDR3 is TGTGCCAGCAGCTCTAGGGGCGGAAATGAGCAGTTCTTC.

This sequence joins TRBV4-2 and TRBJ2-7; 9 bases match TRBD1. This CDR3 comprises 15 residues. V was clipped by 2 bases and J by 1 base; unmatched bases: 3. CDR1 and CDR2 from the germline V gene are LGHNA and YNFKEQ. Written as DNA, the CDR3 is TGTGCCAGCAGCCAAACAGGGGGCGCGTCCTACGAGCAGTACTTC. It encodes CASSQTGGASYEQYF.

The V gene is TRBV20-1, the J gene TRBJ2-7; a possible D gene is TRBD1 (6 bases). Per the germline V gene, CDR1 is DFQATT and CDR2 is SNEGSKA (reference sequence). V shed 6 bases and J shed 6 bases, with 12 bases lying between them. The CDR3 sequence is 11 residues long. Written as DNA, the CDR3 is TGCAGTGCAAGCTCAGGGGCCGAGCAGTACTTC. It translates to CSASSGAEQYF.

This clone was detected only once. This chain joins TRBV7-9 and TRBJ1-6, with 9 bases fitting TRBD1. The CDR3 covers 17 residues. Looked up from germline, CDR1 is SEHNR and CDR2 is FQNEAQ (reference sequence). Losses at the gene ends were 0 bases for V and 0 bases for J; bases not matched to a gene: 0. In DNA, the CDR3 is TGTGCCAGCAGCTTAGCGGACAGGGGCTCCTATAATTCACCCCTCCACTTT. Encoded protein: CASSLADRGSYNSPLHF. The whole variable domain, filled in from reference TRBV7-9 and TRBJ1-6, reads DTGVSQNPRHKITKRGQNVTFRCDPISEHNRLYWYRQTLGQGPEFLTYFQNEAQLEKSRLLSDRFSAERPKGSFSTLEIQRTEQGDSAMYLCASSLADRGSYNSPLHFGNGTRLTVT.

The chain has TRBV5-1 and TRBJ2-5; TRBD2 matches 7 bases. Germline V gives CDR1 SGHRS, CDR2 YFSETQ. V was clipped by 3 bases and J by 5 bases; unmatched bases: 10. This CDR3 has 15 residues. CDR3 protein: CASSSAGPRGETQYF. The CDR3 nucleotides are TGCGCCAGCAGCTCAGCGGGACCTAGAGGGGAGACCCAGTACTTC.

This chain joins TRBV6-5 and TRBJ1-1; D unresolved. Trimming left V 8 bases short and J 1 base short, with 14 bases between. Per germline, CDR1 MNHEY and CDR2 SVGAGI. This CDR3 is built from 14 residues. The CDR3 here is CASSRVWGNTEAFF. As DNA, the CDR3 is TGTGCCAGCTCGCGGGTGTGGGGGAACACTGAAGCTTTCTTT.

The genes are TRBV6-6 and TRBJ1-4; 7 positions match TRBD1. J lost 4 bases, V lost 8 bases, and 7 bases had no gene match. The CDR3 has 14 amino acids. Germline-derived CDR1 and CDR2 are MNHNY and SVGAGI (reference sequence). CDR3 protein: CASLGGQLNEKLFF. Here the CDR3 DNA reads TGTGCCAGCCTTGGGGGACAGCTTAATGAAAAACTGTTTTTT.

The CDR3 nucleotides are TGTGCCAGCAGTTCTCACTCGTCCTACGAGCAGTACTTC. Protein: CASSSHSSYEQYF. This rearrangement joins TRBV27 to TRBJ2-7; D gene uncertain. The CDR3 is made up of 13 amino acids. The V end was cut by 4 bases, the J end by 1 base, with 8 bases between. Germline assignment: CDR1 MNHEY and CDR2 SMNVEV (reference sequence).

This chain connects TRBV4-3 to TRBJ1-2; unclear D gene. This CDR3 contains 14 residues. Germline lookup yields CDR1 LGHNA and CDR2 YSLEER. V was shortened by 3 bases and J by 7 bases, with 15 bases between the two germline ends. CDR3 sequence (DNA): TGCGCCAGCAGCCATGTCCGGAGCTTCCCTGGCTACACCTTC. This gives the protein CASSHVRSFPGYTF.

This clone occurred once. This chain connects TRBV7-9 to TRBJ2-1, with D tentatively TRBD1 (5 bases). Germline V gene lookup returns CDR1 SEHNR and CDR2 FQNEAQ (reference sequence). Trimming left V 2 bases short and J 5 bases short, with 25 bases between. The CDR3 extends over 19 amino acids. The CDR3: CASSLNVLAGAGRDNEQFF. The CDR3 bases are TGTGCCAGCAGCTTAAATGTCTTAGCTGGGGCAGGGCGAGACAATGAGCAGTTCTTC.

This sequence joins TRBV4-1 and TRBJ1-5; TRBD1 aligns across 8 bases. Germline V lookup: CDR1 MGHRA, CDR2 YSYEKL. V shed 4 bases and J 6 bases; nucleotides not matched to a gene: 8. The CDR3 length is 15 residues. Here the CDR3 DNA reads TGCGCCAGCAGCCTCAGGGGGCTGGCTGGTCAGCCCCAGCATTTT. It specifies CASSLRGLAGQPQHF.

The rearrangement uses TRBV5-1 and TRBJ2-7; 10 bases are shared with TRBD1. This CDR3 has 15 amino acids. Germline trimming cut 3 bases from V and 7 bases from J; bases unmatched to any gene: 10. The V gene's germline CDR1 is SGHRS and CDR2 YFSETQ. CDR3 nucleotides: TGCGCCAGCAGCTCAGGACAGGGGGGGGCCTCGGAGCAGTACTTC. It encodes CASSSGQGGASEQYF.

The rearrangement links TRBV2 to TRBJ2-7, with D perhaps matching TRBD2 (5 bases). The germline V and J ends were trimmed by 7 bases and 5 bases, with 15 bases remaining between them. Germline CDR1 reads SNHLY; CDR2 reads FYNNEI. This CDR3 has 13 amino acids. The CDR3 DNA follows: TGTGCCAGCAAAAGGGATTCGAGGGACGAGCAGTACTTC. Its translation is CASKRDSRDEQYF.

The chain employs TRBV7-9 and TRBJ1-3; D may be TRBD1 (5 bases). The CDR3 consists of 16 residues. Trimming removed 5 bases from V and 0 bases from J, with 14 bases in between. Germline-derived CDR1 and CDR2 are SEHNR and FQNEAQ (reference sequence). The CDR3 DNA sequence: TGTGCCAGCAGCCTCCAGCGGGGGAGCTCTGGAAACACCATATATTTT. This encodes CASSLQRGSSGNTIYF.

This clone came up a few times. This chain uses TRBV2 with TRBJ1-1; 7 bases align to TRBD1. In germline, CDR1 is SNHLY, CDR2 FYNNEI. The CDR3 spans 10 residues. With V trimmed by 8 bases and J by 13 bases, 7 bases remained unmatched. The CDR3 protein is CASRQGQGFF. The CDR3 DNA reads TGTGCCAGCCGACAGGGCCAGGGTTTCTTT.

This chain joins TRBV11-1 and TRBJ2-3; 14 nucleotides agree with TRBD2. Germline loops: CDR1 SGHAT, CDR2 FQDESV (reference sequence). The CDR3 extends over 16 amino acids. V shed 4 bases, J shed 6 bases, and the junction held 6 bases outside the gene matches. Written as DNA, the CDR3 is TGTGCCAGCAGCTCCCAGGGACTAGCGGGGGATGATACGCAGTATTTT. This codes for CASSSQGLAGDDTQYF.

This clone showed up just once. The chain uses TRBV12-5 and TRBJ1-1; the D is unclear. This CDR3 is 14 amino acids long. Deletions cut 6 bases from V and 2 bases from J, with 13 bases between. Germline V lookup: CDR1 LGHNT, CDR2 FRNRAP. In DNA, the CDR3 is TGTGCTAGTGGGGTAAGAGAAGTAAACACTGAAGCTTTCTTT. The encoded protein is CASGVREVNTEAFF.